This T cell receptor (beta chain) was sequenced for a study of blood T cells in healthy people across ages. This clonotype has just a few counts. Primers used in a second PCR of roughly 6 to 11 cycles were a sample-barcoded 5' primer and a J-beta primer mix. TCRdb reprocessed the 5' RACE reads with MiXCR, giving one entry per CDR3 protein. This table has about 570,000 distinct CDR3 sequences, about 25% appearing once. Germline V lookup: CDR1 MNHEY, CDR2 SVGAGI. The CDR3 is 16 residues long. V shed 6 bases, J shed 1 base, and the junction held 8 bases outside the gene matches. The V gene is TRBV6-5, the J gene TRBJ2-1, with 8 bases that match TRBD2. This TCR derives from a woman in her 70s in good health. Sequencing was done on a sample of blood. In nucleotides, the CDR3 is TGTGCCAGCAGACCAGATGGACTAGCTTCCTACAATGAGCAGTTCTTC. Its translation: CASRPDGLASYNEQFF.